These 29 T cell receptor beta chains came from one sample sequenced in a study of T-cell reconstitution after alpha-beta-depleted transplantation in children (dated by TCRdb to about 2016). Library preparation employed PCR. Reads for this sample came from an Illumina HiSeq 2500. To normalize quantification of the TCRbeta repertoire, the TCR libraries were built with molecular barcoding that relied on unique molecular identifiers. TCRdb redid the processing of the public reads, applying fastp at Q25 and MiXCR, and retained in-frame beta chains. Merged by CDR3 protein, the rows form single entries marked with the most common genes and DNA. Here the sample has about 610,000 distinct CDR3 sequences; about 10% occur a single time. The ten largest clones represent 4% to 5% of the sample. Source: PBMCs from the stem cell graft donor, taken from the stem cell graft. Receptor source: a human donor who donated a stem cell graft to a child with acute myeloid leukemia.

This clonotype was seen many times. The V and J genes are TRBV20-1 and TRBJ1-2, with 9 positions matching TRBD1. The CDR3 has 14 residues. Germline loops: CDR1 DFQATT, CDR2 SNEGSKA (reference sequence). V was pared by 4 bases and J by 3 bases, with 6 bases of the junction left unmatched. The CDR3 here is CSATTGGEDYGYTF. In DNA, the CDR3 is TGCAGTGCTACTACAGGGGGCGAAGACTATGGCTACACCTTC.

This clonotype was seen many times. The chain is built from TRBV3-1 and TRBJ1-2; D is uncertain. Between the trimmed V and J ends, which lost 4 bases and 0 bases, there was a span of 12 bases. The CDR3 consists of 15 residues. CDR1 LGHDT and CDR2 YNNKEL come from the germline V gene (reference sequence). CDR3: CASSPTVQSNYGYTF. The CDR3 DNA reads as TGTGCCAGCAGCCCCACGGTGCAATCTAACTATGGCTACACCTTC.

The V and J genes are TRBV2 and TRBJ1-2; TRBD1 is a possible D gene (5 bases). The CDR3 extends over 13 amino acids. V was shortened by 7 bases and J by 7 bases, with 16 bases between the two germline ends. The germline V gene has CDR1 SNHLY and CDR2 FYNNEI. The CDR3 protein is CASTLPGAGGYTF. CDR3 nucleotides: TGTGCCAGCACTCTACCCGGGGCGGGTGGCTACACCTTC. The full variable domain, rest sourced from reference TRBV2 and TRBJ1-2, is EPEVTQTPSHQVTQMGQEVILRCVPISNHLYFYWYRQILGQKVEFLVSFYNNEISEKSEIFDDQFSVERPDGSNFTLKIRSTKLEDSAMYFCASTLPGAGGYTFGSGTRLTVV.

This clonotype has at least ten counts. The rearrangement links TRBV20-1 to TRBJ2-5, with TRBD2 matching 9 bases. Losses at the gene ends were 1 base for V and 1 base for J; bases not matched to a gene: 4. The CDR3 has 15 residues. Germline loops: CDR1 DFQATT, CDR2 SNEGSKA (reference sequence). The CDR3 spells CSARAVSGGQETQYF. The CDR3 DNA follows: TGCAGTGCTAGAGCCGTTAGCGGGGGCCAAGAGACCCAGTACTTC.

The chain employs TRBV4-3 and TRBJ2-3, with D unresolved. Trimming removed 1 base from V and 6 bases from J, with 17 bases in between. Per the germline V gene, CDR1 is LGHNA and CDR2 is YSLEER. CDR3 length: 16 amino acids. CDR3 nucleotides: TGCGCCAGCAGCCAAGTGCTGGCCACCTTTGGGGATACGCAGTATTTT. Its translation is CASSQVLATFGDTQYF.

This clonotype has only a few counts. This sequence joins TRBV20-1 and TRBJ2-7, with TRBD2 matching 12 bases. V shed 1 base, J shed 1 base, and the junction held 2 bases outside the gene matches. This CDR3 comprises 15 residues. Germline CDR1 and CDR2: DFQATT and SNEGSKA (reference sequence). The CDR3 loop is CSARAGLAGSYEQYF. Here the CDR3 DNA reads TGCAGTGCTAGAGCAGGACTAGCGGGATCCTACGAGCAGTACTTC.

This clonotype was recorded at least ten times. The CDR3 protein is CASSPTRGDQPQHF. CDR3 DNA sequence: TGTGCCAGCAGTCCGACCAGAGGAGATCAGCCCCAGCATTTT. The V and J genes are TRBV12-3 or TRBV12-4 and TRBJ1-5; no clear D gene. V lost 5 bases, J lost 5 bases, and 13 bases lay in between. This CDR3 is built from 14 residues.

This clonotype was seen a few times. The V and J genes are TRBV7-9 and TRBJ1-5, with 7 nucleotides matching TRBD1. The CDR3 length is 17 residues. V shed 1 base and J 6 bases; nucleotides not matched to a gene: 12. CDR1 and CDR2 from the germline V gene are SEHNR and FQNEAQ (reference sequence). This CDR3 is CASSLGGYTGEGQPQHF. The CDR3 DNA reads TGTGCCAGCAGCTTAGGCGGATACACAGGGGAGGGTCAGCCCCAGCATTTT. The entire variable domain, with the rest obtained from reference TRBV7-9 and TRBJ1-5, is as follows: DTGVSQNPRHKITKRGQNVTFRCDPISEHNRLYWYRQTLGQGPEFLTYFQNEAQLEKSRLLSDRFSAERPKGSFSTLEIQRTEQGDSAMYLCASSLGGYTGEGQPQHFGDGTRLSIL.

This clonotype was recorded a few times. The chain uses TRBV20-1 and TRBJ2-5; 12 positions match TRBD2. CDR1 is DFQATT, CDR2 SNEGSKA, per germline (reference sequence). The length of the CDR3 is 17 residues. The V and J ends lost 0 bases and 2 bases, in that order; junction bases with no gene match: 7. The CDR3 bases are TGCAGTGCTAGAGACGGCCGGACTAGCGGGATTCAAGAGACCCAGTACTTC. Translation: CSARDGRTSGIQETQYF.

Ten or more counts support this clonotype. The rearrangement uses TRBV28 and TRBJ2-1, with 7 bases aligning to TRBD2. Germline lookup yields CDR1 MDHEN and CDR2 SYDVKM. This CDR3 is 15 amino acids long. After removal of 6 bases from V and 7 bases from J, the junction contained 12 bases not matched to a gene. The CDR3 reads CASRSAGLEKNEQFF. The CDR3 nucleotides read TGTGCCAGCAGATCTGCAGGACTAGAAAAAAATGAGCAGTTCTTC.

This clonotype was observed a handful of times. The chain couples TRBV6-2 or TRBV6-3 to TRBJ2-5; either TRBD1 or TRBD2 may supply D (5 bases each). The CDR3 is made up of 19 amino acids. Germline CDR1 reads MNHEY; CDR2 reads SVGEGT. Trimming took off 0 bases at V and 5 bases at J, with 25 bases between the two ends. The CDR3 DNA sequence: TGTGCCAGCAGTTACTCGATTCTTGACCAGGGTCAGGGACGGGAGACCCAGTACTTC. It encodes CASSYSILDQGQGRETQYF.

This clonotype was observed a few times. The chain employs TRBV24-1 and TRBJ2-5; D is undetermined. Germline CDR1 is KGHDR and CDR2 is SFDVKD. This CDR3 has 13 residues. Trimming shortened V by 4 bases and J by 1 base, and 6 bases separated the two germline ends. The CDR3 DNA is TGTGCCACCAGTGACATAGGCCAAGAGACCCAGTACTTC. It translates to CATSDIGQETQYF.

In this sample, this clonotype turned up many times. The chain's CDR3 is CASSYKLSSYEQYF. In nucleotides, the CDR3 is TGTGCCAGCAGTTACAAGTTGAGCTCCTACGAGCAGTACTTC. The V and J genes are TRBV6-5 and TRBJ2-7; D not certain. Germline V gene sequence: CDR1 MNHEY, CDR2 SVGAGI. This CDR3 comprises 14 residues. V lost 2 bases and J 0 bases, leaving 8 bases between the germline ends.

The CDR3 protein is CATSRQGGRSSYNEQFF. DNA for the CDR3: TGTGCCACCAGCAGACAGGGGGGCAGAAGCTCCTACAATGAGCAGTTCTTC. The chain links TRBV15 to TRBJ2-1; weak D call: TRBD1 (7 bases). The V gene's germline CDR1 is LNHNV and CDR2 YYDKDF (reference sequence). V dropped 2 bases and J dropped 0 bases, with 14 bases sitting between them. The CDR3 has 17 residues.

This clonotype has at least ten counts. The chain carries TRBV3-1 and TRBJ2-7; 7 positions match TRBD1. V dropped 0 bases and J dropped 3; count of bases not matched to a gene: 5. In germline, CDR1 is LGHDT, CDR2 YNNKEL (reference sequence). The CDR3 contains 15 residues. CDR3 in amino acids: CASSQESTGLYEQYF. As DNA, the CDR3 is TGTGCCAGCAGCCAAGAATCGACAGGGCTCTACGAGCAGTACTTC.

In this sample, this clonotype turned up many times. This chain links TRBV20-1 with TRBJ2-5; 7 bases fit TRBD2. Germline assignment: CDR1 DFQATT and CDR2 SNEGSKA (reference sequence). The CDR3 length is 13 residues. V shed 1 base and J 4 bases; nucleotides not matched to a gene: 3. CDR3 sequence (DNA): TGCAGTGCTAGAGGGGGACTATTAGAGACCCAGTACTTC. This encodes CSARGGLLETQYF.

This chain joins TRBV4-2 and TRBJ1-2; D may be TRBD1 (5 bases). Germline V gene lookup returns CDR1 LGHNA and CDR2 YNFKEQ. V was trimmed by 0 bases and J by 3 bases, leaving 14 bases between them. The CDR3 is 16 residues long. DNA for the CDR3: TGTGCCAGCAGCCAAGAAGGTGGACAATACGACTATGGCTACACCTTC. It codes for CASSQEGGQYDYGYTF.

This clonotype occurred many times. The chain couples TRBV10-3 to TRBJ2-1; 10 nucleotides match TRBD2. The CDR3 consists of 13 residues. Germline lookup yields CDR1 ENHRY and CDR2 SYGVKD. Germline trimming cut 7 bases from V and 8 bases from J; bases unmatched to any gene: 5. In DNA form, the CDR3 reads TGTGCCATCAACCTACTAGCGGGACATGAGCAGTTCTTC. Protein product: CAINLLAGHEQFF.

CDR3 residues: CASSGGLAATEAFF. For the CDR3, the DNA is TGTGCCAGCAGCGGGGGGCTTGCGGCGACTGAAGCTTTCTTT. The chain uses TRBV7-2 and TRBJ1-1, with D possibly TRBD1 on 6 matching bases. Germline assignment: CDR1 SGHTA and CDR2 FQGNSA. This CDR3 has 14 amino acids. Trimming removed 5 bases from V and 5 bases from J, with 15 bases in between. Full variable domain (missing parts from reference TRBV7-2 and TRBJ1-1): GAGVSQSPSNKVTEKGKDVELRCDPISGHTALYWYRQSLGQGLEFLIYFQGNSAPDKSGLPSDRFSAERTGGSVSTLTIQRTQQEDSAVYLCASSGGLAATEAFFGQGTRLTVV.

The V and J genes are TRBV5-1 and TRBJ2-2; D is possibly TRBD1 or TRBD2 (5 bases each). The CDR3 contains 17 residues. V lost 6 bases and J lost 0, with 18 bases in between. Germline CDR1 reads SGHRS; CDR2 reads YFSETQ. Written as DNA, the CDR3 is TGCGCCAGCAAAGACGGGACGGGCGCTTCGAACACCGGGGAGCTGTTTTTT. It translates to CASKDGTGASNTGELFF.

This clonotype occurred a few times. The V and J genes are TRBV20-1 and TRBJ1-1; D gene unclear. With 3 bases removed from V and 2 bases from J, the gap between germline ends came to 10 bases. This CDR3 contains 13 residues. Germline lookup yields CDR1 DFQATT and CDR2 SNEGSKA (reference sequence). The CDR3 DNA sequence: TGCAGTGCTAGTAGGATCCTAAACACTGAAGCTTTCTTT. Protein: CSASRILNTEAFF.

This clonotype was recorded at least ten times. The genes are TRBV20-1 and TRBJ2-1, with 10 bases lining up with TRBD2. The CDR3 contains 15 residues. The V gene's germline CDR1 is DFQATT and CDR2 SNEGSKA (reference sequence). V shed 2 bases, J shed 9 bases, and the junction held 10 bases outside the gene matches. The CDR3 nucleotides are TGCAGTGCTAGAAGGGGTAGCGGGAGGTTGGGTGAGCAGTTCTTC. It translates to CSARRGSGRLGEQFF.

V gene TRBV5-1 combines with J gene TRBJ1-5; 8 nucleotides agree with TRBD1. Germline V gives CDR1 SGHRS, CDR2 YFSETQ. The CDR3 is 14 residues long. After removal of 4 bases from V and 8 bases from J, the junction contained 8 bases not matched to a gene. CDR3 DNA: TGCGCCAGCAGCCTAGGACAGGGTCAAAAGCCCCAGCATTTT. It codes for CASSLGQGQKPQHF. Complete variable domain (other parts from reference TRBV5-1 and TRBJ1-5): KAGVTQTPRYLIKTRGQQVTLSCSPISGHRSVSWYQQTPGQGLQFLFEYFSETQRNKGNFPGRFSGRQFSNSRSEMNVSTLELGDSALYLCASSLGQGQKPQHFGDGTRLSIL.

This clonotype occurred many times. The CDR3 sequence is CASAGPQETQYF. The CDR3 DNA is TGTGCCAGTGCGGGTCCGCAAGAGACCCAGTACTTC. The J gene is TRBJ2-5, the V gene TRBV9; tentatively, D is TRBD2 (5 bases). V lost 8 bases and J 2 bases, leaving 10 bases between the germline ends. This CDR3 contains 12 residues. CDR1 is SGDLS, CDR2 YYNGEE, per germline. Complete variable domain (other parts from reference TRBV9 and TRBJ2-5): DSGVTQTPKHLITATGQRVTLRCSPRSGDLSVYWYQQSLDQGLQFLIQYYNGEERAKGNILERFSAQQFPDLHSELNLSSLELGDSALYFCASAGPQETQYFGPGTRLLVL.

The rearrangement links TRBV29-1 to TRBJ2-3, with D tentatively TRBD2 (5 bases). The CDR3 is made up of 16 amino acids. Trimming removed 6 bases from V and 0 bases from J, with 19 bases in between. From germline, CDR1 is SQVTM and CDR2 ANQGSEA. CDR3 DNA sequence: TGCAGCGTCACCGGGGTCGGTAAGGCCAGCACAGATACGCAGTATTTT. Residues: CSVTGVGKASTDTQYF.

The CDR3 loop reads CASSLAGPSFYEQYF. DNA of the CDR3: TGTGCCAGCAGCTTAGCGGGGCCTTCCTTCTACGAGCAGTACTTC. The chain carries TRBV7-2 and TRBJ2-7; D possibly corresponds to TRBD1 (5 bases). This CDR3 spans 15 amino acids. Germline assignment: CDR1 SGHTA and CDR2 FQGNSA. The V end was cut by 0 bases, the J end by 3 bases, with 12 bases between.

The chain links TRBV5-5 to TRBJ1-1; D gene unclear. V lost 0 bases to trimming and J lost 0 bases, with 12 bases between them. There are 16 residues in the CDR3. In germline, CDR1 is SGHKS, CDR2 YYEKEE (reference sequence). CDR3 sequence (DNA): TGTGCCAGCAGCTTGGGACCTAATCTTATGAACACTGAAGCTTTCTTT. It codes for CASSLGPNLMNTEAFF. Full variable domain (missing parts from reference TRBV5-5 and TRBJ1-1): DAGVTQSPTHLIKTRGQQVTLRCSPISGHKSVSWYQQVLGQGPQFIFQYYEKEERGRGNFPDRFSARQFPNYSSELNVNALLLGDSALYLCASSLGPNLMNTEAFFGQGTRLTVV.

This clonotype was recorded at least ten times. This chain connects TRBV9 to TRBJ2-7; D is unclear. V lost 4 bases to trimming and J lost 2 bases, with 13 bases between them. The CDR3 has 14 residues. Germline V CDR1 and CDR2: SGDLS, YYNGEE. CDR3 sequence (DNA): TGTGCCAGCAGCCCTCCAGACCTTGCCTACGAGCAGTACTTC. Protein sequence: CASSPPDLAYEQYF. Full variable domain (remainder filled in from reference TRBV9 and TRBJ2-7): DSGVTQTPKHLITATGQRVTLRCSPRSGDLSVYWYQQSLDQGLQFLIQYYNGEERAKGNILERFSAQQFPDLHSELNLSSLELGDSALYFCASSPPDLAYEQYFGPGTRLTVT.

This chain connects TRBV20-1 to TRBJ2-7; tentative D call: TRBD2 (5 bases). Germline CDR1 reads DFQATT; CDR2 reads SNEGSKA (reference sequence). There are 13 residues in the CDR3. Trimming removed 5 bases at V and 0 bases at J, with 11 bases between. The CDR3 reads CSAEASTSYEQYF. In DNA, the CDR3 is TGCAGTGCTGAGGCTAGCACCTCCTACGAGCAGTACTTC.